These T cell receptor beta chains were read from a single sample in a study of shared clonotypes between healthy human individuals. Measured with immunoSEQ multiplex PCR; TCRdb has only the in-frame clones, and not every one. The data contain roughly 2.5 million clones, roughly 92% of them singletons. The material sequenced was naive CD4+ T cells sorted from blood. The receptor set was obtained from a man younger than 35 in good health. Each CDR3 is given with its conserved first and last residue. The D gene is left open where the match is weak. Clone size appears in some rows only: once, few, many, or a class for an expanded clone.

d_call	v_call	j_call	cdr3_length	clone_size	cdr3_nt	cdr3_aa
NA	TRBV7-2	TRBJ2-7	15	NA	TGTGCCAGCAGCTCCATGGGGGGTCTCTCCTACGAGCAGTACTTC	CASSSMGGLSYEQYF
TRBD2	TRBV4-2	TRBJ2-5	16	NA	TGTGCCAGCAGCCCGACTAGCGGGGGGGCGGGGGAGACCCAGTACTTC	CASSPTSGGAGETQYF
TRBD1	TRBV20-1	TRBJ2-1	11	once	TGCAGTGCTAGTTCCGGGACAGTTAGATTCTTC	CSASSGTVRFF
TRBD2	TRBV5-1	TRBJ2-5	17	NA	TGCGCCAGCAGCCCTGGACTAGCGGGGGGGTACCAAGAGACCCAGTACTTC	CASSPGLAGGYQETQYF
NA	TRBV19	TRBJ1-4	12	NA	TGTGCCAGTAGTATATTAGGTGAAAAACTGTTTTTT	CASSILGEKLFF
TRBD1	TRBV28	TRBJ1-1	13	NA	TGTGCCAGCAGTGGGACAGCGAACACTGAAGCTTTCTTT	CASSGTANTEAFF
TRBD2	TRBV18	TRBJ2-3	17	NA	TGTGCCAGCTCGCCCGGGACTAGCGGGAGTGGGGCAGATACGCAGTATTTT	CASSPGTSGSGADTQYF
NA	TRBV7-6	TRBJ1-2	16	NA	TGTGCCAGCAGCTTAGCTGGGGTGGCAGTAGCGGACGGCTACACCTTC	CASSLAGVAVADGYTF
TRBD2	TRBV4-3	TRBJ2-7	18	NA	TGCGCCAGCAGCCAAGATCCGGGGGGTAGCGGGAGGGCCTACGAGCAGTACTTC	CASSQDPGGSGRAYEQYF
NA	TRBV27	TRBJ1-6	14	NA	TGTGCCAGCACCGACATAACACATAATTCACCCCTCCACTTT	CASTDITHNSPLHF
NA	TRBV7-2	TRBJ2-7	13	NA	TGTGCCAGCAGCCTAGTAGACACCTACGAGCAGTACTTC	CASSLVDTYEQYF
TRBD1	TRBV5-1	TRBJ2-2	15	once	TGCGCCAGCAGCCCGGGACAGGTGAACACCGGGGAGCTGTTTTTT	CASSPGQVNTGELFF
NA	TRBV5-6	TRBJ1-4	14	NA	TGTGCCAGCAGCCTAGGACAGTTCGGCGAAAAACTGTTTTTT	CASSLGQFGEKLFF
TRBD2	TRBV5-6	TRBJ2-5	16	NA	TGTGCCAGCAGCCCTTACGGGCGGGAGAAGAAAGAGACCCAGTACTTC	CASSPYGREKKETQYF
NA	TRBV9	TRBJ2-3	17	NA	TGTGCCAGCAGCGTAGGTCGGACGGGGGGCGGCACAGATACGCAGTATTTT	CASSVGRTGGGTDTQYF
TRBD2	TRBV2	TRBJ2-5	14	NA	TGTGCCAGCAGTGAAGACCCCCCGGGGGGAGCCCAGTACTTC	CASSEDPPGGAQYF
NA	TRBV10-2	TRBJ2-2	14	NA	TGCGCCAGCTGGGTGTTGGGAGACACCGGGGAGCTGTTTTTT	CASWVLGDTGELFF
TRBD1	TRBV9	TRBJ1-1	16	NA	TGTGCCAGCAGCGCTGACATTGGACAGGGGGGCACTGAAGCTTTCTTT	CASSADIGQGGTEAFF
NA	TRBV7-2	TRBJ2-2	16	once	TGTGCCAGCAGCTTAGGTCTAGGACAACTAACCGGGGAGCTGTTTTTT	CASSLGLGQLTGELFF
TRBD2	TRBV19	TRBJ2-1	16	once	TGTGCCAGTAGTTCCTTGACTAGCGGGAGGGTACGTGAGCAGTTCTTC	CASSSLTSGRVREQFF
NA	TRBV30	TRBJ2-1	13	NA	TGTGCCTGGAGCCCTCCCTTGACTCCAGCTGGGTTCTTC	CAWSPPLTPAGFF